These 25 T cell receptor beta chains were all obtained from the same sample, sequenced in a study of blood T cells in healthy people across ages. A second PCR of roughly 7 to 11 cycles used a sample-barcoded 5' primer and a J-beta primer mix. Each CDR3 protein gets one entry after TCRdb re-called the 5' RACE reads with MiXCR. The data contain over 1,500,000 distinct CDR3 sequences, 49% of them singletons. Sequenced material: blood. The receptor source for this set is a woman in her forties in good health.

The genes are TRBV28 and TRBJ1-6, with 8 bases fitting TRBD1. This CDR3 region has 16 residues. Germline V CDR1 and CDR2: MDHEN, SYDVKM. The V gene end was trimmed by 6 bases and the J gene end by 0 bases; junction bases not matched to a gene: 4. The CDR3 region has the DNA TGTGCCAGCAGACGACAGGGGAGCTCCTATAATTCACCCCTCCACTTT. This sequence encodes CASRRQGSSYNSPLHF.

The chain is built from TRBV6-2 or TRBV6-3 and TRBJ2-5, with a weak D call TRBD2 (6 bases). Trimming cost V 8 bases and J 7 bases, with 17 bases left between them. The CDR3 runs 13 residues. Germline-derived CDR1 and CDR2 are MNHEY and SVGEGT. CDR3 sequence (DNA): TGTGCCAGCGACGGAGGGGCCCAGGGGACCCAGTACTTC. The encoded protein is CASDGGAQGTQYF.

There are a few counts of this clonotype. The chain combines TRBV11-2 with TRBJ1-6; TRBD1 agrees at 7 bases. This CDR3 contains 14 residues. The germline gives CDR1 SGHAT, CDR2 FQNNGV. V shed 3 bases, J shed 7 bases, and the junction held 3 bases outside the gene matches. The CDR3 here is CASSLGQWNSPLHF. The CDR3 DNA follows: TGTGCCAGCAGCTTGGGACAGTGGAATTCACCCCTCCACTTT.

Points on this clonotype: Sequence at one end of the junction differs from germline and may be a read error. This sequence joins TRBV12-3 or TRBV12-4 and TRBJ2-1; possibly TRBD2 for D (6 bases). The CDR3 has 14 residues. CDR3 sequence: CASSVAPGDNEQFF. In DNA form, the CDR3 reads TGTGCCAGCAGTGTAGCGCCGGGGGACAATGAGCAGTTCTTC.

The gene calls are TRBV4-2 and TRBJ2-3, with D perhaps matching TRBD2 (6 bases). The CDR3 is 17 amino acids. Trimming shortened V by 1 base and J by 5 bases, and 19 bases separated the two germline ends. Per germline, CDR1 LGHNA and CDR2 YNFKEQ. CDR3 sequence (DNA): TGTGCCAGCAGCCAAGCCACCGACAGTCTGGGGGGAGATACGCAGTATTTT. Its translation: CASSQATDSLGGDTQYF.

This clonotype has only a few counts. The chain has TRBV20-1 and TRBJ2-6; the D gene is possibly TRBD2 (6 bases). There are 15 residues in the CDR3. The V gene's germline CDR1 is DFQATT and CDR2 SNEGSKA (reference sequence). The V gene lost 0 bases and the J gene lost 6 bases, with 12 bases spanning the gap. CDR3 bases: TGCAGTGCTAGAGATGACGGCGGGGTGGCCAACGTCCTGACTTTC. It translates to CSARDDGGVANVLTF.

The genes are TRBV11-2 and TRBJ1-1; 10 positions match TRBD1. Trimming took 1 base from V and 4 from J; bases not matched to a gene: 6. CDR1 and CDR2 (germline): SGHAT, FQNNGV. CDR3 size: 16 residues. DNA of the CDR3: TGTGCCAGCAGCTTAGTGGGGACAGGGGTCCTCACTGAAGCTTTCTTT. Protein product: CASSLVGTGVLTEAFF.

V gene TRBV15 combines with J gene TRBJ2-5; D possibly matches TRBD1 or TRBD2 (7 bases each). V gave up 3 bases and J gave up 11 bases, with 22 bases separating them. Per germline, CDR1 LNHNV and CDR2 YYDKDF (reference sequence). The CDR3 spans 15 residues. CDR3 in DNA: TGTGCCACCAGCAGCGACAGGGAGGGTGACAATGAGCAGTACTTC. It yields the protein CATSSDREGDNEQYF.

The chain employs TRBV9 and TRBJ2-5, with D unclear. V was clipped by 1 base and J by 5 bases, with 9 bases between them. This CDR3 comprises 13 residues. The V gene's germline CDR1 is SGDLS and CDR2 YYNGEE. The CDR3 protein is CASSVSFDETQYF. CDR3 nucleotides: TGTGCCAGCAGCGTATCGTTCGATGAGACCCAGTACTTC.

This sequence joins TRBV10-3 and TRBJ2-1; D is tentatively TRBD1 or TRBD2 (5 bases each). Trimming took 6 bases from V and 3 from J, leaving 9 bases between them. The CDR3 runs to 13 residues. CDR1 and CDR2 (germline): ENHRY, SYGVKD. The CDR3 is CAIRGDGYNEQFF. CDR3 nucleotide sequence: TGTGCCATCAGGGGGGACGGCTACAATGAGCAGTTCTTC.

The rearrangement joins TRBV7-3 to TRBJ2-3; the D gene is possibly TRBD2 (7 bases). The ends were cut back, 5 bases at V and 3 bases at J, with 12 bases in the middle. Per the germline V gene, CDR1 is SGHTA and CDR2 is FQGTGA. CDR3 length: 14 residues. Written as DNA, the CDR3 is TGTGCCAGCAGCAGGGGGACTACTACAGATACGCAGTATTTT. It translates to CASSRGTTTDTQYF.

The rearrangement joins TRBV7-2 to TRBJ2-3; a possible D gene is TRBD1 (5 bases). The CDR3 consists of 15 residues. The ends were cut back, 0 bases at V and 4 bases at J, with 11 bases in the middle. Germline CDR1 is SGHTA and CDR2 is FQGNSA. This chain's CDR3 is CASSLAGRISDTQYF. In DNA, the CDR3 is TGTGCCAGCAGCTTAGCGGGGCGCATCTCAGATACGCAGTATTTT.

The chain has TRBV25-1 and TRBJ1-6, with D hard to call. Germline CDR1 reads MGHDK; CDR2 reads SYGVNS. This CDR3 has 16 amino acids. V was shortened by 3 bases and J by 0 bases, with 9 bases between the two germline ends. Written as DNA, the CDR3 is TGTGCCAGCAGTGAGGCTTTCAGCTCCTATAATTCACCCCTCCACTTT. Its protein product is CASSEAFSSYNSPLHF. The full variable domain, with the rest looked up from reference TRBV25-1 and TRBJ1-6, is EADIYQTPRYLVIGTGKKITLECSQTMGHDKMYWYQQDPGMELHLIHYSYGVNSTEKGDLSSESTVSRIRTEHFPLTLESARPSHTSQYLCASSEAFSSYNSPLHFGNGTRLTVT.

CDR3 coding DNA: TGCAGTGCCAAGAGGGGACCCGCGGATTATAATGAGCAGTTCTTC. This codes for CSAKRGPADYNEQFF. This chain uses TRBV20-1 with TRBJ2-1, with D perhaps assigned TRBD1 or TRBD2 (5 bases each). Germline assignment: CDR1 DFQATT and CDR2 SNEGSKA (reference sequence). V was clipped by 6 bases and J by 7 bases, with 22 bases between them. The CDR3 length is 15 residues.

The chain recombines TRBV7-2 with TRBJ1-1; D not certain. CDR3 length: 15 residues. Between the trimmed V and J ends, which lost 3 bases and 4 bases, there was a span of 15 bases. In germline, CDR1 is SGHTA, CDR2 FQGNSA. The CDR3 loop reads CASSFPVPGRTEAFF. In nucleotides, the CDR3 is TGTGCCAGCAGCTTCCCTGTCCCAGGACGCACTGAAGCTTTCTTT.

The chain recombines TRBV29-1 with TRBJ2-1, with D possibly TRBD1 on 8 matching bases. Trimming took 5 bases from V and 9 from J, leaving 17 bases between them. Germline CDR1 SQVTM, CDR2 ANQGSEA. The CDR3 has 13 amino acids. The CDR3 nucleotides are TGCAGCGTTCAACAGGGGGAGGGTAGTGAGCAGTTCTTC. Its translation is CSVQQGEGSEQFF.

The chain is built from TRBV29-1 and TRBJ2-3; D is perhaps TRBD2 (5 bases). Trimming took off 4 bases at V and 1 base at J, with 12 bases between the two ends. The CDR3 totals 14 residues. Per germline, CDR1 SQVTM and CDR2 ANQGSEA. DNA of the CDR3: TGCAGCGTTGGTGGTAGCGTAGGCACAGATACGCAGTATTTT. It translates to CSVGGSVGTDTQYF.

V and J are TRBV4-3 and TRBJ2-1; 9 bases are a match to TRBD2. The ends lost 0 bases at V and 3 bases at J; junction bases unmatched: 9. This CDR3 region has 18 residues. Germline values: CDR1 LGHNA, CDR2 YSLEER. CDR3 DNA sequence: TGCGCCAGCAGCCAAGAAGGAGCGGGGGGAAGACTCTACAATGAGCAGTTCTTC. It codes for CASSQEGAGGRLYNEQFF.

DNA for the CDR3: TGCGCCAGCAGCCAAGATCACAGGACGCAAGAGACCCAGTACTTC. It specifies CASSQDHRTQETQYF. The V gene is TRBV4-3, the J gene TRBJ2-5, with D possibly TRBD1 on 5 matching bases. There are 15 residues in the CDR3. Trimming left V 0 bases short and J 2 bases short, with 10 bases between. Germline CDR1 LGHNA, CDR2 YSLEER.

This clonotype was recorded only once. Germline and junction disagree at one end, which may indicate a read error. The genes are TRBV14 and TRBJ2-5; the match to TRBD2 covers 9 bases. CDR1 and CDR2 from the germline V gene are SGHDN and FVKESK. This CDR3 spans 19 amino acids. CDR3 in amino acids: CVSSQGWVISGGHQETQYF. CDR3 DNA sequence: TGTGTCAGCAGCCAAGGCTGGGTAATCAGCGGGGGGCACCAAGAGACCCAGTACTTC.

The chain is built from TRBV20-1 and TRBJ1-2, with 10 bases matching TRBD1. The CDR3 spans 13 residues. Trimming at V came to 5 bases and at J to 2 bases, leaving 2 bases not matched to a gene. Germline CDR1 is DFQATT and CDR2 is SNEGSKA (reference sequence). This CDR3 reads CSALGQGNYGYTF. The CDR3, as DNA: TGCAGTGCTCTGGGACAGGGGAACTATGGCTACACCTTC.

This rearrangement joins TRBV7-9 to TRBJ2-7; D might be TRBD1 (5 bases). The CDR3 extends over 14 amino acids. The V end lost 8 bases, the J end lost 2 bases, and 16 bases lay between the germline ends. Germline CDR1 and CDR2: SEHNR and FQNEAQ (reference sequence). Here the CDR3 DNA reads TGTGCCAGCTATAACTCGTCAGGGACCTACGAGCAGTACTTC. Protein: CASYNSSGTYEQYF.

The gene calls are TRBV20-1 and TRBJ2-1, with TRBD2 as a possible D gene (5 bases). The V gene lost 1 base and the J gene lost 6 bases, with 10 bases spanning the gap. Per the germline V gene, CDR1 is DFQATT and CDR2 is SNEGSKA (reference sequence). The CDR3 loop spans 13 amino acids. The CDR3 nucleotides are TGCAGTGCTAGAGGAGGGCACACCAATGAGCAGTTCTTC. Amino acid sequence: CSARGGHTNEQFF.

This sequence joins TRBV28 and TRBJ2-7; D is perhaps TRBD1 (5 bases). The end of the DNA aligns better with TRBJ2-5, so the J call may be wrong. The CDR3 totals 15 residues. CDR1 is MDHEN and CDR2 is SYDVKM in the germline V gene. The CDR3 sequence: CASSPPAGWKETQYF. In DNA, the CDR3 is TGTGCCAGCAGTCCCCCCGCAGGGTGGAAAGAGACCCAGTACTTC.

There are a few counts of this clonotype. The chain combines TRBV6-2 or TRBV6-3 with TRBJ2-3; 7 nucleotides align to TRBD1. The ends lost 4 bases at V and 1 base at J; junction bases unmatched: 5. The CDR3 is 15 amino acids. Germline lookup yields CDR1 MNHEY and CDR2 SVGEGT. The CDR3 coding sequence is TGTGCCAGCAGTTCCATCACAGGGGGCACAGATACGCAGTATTTT. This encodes CASSSITGGTDTQYF.